The source of this T cell receptor (beta chain) is a study of T cell repertoires in cytomegalovirus infection (dated by TCRdb to about 2019). About the study as a whole: Recently identified HLA-C-restricted CMV epitopes, whose presentation resists viral immunomodulation, were targeted by peptide stimulations together with well-studied HLA-B-restricted epitopes. The HLA type of each donor mattered for the analysis, because public TCR beta signatures pointed to carriage of CMV infection along with the matching HLA type. The paper as a whole reports these results and caveats: The ex vivo response was dominated by HLA-C-restricted CMV-specific TCR beta clonotypes, which also provided the single most frequent clonotype in two of eight donors. In both this cohort and an independent roughly 330-donor cohort, the cumulative frequency of public TCR beta family members distinguished carriers of CMV infection plus the relevant HLA type.

The CDR3 holds 13 amino acids from the cysteine to the phenylalanine. Solely the CDR3 DNA is kept, with 39 bases framed from the first base. Looking up the germline V gene yields CDR1 SGHTA and CDR2 FQGNSA. V loses 1 base of germline sequence and J loses 8 bases, and the interval between the two ends is 11 bases. Comment on this clonotype: This receptor's antigen is unknown. Per-base qualities were not stored, and no clone one base away is much larger.

The sample was run on an Illumina HiSeq 1500. The public sequencing data were trimmed at Q25 with fastp and processed into clonotypes with MiXCR by TCRdb, which kept only in-frame beta chains. Entries are consolidated by CDR3 protein sequence, retaining the most common genes and DNA. A total of around 540,000 distinct CDR3 sequences appear in this sample, 25% to 35% of them only once. 15% to 20% of the sample lies in the top ten. Interpreted using the paper, the treatment or condition label stands for: in vitro stimulation with specific CMV peptide epitopes to enrich CMV-specific T cells. This chain joins TRBV7-2 to TRBJ1-2; TRBD1 is perhaps the D gene, given 5 matching bases. This clonotype was sampled from a human donor in good health (CMV status not recorded). Some clones in this sample may be carry-over from other donors' samples. Source: cultured PBMCs, taken from culture after CMV antigen stimulation. The DNA sequence is as follows: TGTGCCAGCAGCTTAGATAGGGGAGAAGGCTACACCTTC. This translates into CASSLDRGEGYTF.